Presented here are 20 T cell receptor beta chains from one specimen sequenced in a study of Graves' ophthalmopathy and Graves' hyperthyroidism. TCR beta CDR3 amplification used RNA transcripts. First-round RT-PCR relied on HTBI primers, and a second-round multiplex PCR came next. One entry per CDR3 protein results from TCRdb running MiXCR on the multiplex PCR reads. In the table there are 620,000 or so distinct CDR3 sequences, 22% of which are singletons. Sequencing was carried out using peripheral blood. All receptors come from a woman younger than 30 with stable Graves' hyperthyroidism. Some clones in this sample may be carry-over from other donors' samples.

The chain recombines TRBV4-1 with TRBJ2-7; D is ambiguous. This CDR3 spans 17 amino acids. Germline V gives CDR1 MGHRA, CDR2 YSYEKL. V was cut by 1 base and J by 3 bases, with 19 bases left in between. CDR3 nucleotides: TGCGCCAGCAGCCAAGGTTCTATGTGGAGCGAAATCTACGAGCAGTACTTC. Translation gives CASSQGSMWSEIYEQYF.

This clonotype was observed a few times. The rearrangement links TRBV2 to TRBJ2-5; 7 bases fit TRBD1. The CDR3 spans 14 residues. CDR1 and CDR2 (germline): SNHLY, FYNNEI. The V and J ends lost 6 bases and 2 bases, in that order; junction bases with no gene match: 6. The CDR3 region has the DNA TGTGCCAGCAGCGTCCTGGACAGGCAAGAGACCCAGTACTTC. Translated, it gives CASSVLDRQETQYF.

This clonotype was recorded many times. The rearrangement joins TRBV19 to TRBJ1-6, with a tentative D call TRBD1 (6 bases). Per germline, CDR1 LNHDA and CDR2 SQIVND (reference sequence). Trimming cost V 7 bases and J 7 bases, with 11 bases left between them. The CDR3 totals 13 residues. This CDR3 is CASMPGVNSPLHF. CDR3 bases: TGTGCCAGTATGCCAGGGGTGAATTCACCCCTCCACTTT.

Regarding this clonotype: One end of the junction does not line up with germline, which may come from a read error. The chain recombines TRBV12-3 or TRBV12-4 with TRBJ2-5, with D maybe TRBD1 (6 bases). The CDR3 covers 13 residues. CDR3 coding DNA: TGTGCCAGCAGTCCAGGGGCCGCGGAGACCGAGTACTTC. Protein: CASSPGAAETEYF.

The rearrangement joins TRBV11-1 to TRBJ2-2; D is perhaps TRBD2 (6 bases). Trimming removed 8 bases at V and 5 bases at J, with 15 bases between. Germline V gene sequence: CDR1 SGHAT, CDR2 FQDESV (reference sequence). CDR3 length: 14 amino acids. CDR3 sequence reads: CASRTGTYTGELFF. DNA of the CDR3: TGTGCCAGCCGAACGGGGACTTATACCGGGGAGCTGTTTTTT.

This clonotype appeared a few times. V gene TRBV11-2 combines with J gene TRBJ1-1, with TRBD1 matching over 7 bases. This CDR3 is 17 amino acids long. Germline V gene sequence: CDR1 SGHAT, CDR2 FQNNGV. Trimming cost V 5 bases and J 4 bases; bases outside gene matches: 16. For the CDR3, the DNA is TGTGCCAGCAGCCACCGAAGGGGGCGCGACAATGCCACTGAAGCTTTCTTT. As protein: CASSHRRGRDNATEAFF.

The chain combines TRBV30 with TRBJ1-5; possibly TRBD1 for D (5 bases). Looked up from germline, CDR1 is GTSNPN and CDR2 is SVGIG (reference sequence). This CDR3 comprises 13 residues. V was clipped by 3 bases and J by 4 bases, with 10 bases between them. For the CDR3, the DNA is TGTGCCTGGAGCACACAGGTAAATCAGCCCCAGCATTTT. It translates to CAWSTQVNQPQHF. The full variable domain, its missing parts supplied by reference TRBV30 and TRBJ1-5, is SQTIHQWPATLVQPVGSPLSLECTVEGTSNPNLYWYRQAAGRGLQLLFYSVGIGQISSEVPQNLSASRPQDRQFILSSKKLLLSDSGFYLCAWSTQVNQPQHFGDGTRLSIL.

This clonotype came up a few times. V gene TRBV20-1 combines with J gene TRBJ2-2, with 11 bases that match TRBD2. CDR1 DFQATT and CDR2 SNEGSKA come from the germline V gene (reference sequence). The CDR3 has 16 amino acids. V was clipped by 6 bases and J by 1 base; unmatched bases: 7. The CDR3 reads CSAPHSGRGNTGELFF. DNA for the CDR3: TGCAGTGCCCCACATAGCGGGAGGGGGAACACCGGGGAGCTGTTTTTT.

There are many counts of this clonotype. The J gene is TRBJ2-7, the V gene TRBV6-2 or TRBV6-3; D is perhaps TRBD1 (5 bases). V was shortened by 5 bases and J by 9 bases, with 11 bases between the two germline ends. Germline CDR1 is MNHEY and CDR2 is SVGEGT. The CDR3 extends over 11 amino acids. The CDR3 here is CASSNTTGQYF. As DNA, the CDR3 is TGTGCCAGCAGTAACACCACAGGGCAGTACTTC.

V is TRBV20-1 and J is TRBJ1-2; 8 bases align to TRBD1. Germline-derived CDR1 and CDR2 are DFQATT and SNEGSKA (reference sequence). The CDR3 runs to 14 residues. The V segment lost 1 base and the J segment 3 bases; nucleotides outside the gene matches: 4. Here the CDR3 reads CSARVQGAHYGYTF. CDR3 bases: TGCAGTGCTAGAGTGCAGGGGGCTCACTATGGCTACACCTTC.

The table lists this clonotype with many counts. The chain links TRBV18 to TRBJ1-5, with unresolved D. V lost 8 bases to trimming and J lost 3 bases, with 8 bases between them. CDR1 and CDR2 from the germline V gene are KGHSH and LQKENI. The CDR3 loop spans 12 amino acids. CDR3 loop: CASSPPNQPQHF. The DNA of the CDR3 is TGTGCCAGCAGTCCCCCCAATCAGCCCCAGCATTTT.

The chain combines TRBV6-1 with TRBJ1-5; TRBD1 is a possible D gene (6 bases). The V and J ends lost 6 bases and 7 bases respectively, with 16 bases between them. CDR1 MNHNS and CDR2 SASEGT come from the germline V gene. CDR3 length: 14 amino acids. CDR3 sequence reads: CASRAYRVRQPQHF. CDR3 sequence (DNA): TGTGCCAGCAGGGCTTACAGGGTCCGGCAGCCCCAGCATTTT.

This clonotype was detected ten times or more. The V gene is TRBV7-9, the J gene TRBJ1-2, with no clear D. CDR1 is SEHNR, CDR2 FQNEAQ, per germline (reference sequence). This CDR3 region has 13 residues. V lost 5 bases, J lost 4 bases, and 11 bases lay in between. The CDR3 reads CASSPSRGYGYTF. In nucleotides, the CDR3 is TGTGCCAGCAGCCCTTCCCGGGGCTATGGCTACACCTTC.

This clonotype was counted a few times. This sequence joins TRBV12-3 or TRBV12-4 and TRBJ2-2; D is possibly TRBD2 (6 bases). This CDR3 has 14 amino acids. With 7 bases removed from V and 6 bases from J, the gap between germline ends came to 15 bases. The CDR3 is CASTLGGVAGELFF. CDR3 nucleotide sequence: TGTGCCAGCACCCTCGGGGGAGTCGCCGGGGAGCTGTTTTTT.

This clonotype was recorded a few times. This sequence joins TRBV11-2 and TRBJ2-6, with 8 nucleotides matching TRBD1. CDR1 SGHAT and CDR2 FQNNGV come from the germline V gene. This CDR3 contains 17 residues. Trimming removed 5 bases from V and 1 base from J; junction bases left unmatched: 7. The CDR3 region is CASSTGQGWSGANVLTF. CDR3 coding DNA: TGTGCCAGCAGCACCGGACAGGGATGGTCTGGGGCCAACGTCCTGACTTTC.

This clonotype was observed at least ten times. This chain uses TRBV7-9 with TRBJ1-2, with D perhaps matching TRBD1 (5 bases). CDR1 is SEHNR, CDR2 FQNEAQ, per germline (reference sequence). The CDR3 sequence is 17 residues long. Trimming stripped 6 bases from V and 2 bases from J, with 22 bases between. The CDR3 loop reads CASSFQIRDRDNYGYTF. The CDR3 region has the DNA TGTGCCAGCAGTTTTCAAATCCGGGACCGAGACAACTATGGCTACACCTTC.

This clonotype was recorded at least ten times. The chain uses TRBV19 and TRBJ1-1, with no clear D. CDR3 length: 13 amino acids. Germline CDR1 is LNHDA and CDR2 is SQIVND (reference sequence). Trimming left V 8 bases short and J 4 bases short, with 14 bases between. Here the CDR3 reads CASGDRRPTEAFF. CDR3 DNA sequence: TGTGCCAGTGGGGATCGGAGACCCACTGAAGCTTTCTTT.

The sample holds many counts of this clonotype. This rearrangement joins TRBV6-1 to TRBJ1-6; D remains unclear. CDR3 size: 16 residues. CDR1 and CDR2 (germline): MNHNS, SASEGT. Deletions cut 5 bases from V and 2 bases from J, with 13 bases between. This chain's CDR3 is CASSRTKGTYNSPLHF. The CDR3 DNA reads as TGTGCCAGCAGTCGAACCAAAGGGACCTATAATTCACCCCTCCACTTT.

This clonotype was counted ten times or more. The CDR3 is CASSPEVMNTEAFF. The CDR3 bases are TGTGCCAGCAGCCCGGAGGTCATGAACACTGAAGCTTTCTTT. The V and J genes are TRBV6-5 and TRBJ1-1, with D unresolved. Trimming cost V 6 bases and J 0 bases, with 11 bases left between them. The germline V gene encodes CDR1 MNHEY and CDR2 SVGAGI. This CDR3 is built from 14 residues.

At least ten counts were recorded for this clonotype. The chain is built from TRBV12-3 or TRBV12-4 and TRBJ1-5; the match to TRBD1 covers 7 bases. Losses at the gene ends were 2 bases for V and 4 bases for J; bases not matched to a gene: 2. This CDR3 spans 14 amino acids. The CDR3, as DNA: TGTGCCAGCAGTTTACCAGGGGGGAATCAGCCCCAGCATTTT. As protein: CASSLPGGNQPQHF.